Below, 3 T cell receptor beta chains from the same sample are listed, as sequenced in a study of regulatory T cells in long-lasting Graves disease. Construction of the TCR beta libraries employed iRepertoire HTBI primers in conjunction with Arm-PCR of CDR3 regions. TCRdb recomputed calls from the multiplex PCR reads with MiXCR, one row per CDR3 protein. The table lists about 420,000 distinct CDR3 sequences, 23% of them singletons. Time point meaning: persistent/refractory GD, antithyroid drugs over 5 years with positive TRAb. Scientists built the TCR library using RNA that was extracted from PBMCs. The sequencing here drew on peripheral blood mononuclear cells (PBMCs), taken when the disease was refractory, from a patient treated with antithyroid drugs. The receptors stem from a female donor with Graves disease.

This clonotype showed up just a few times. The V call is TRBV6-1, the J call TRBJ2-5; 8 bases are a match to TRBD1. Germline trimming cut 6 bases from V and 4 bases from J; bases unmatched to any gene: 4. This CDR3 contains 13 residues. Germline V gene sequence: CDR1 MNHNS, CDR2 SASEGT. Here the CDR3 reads CASRPQGGETQYF. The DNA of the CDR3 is TGTGCCAGCAGACCACAGGGGGGAGAGACCCAGTACTTC.

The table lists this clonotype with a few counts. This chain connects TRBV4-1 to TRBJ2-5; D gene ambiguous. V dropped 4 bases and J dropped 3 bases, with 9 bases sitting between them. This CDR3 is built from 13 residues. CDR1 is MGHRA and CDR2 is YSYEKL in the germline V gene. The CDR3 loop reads CASSRGSEETQYF. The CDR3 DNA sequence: TGCGCCAGCAGCCGTGGGTCGGAAGAGACCCAGTACTTC.

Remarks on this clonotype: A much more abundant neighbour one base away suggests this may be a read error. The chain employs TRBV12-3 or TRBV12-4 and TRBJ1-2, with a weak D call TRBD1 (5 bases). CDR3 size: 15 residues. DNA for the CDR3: TGTGCCAGCAGTTTTAGAACAGGCCCCTTGTATGGCCACACCTTC. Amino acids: CASSFRTGPLYGHTF.